This TCR beta chain is from a study of T cell responses to AZD1222 COVID-19 vaccine. CDR3 length: 17 amino acids. Trimming took 1 base from V and 7 from J, leaving 18 bases between them. The germline V gene encodes CDR1 SGHRS and CDR2 YFSETQ. Data came from immunoSEQ multiplex PCR; TCRdb stores just in-frame clones and leaves some out. The sample records 120,000 or so clones, 70% to 90% being singletons. This receptor was identified in an adult in good health. Here the sequenced sample was peripheral blood, taken on day 0 of AZD1222 vaccination. This sequence joins TRBV5-1 and TRBJ1-6, with D possibly being TRBD1 (5 bases). CDR3 nucleotides: TGCGCCAGCAGCTTGTCGATTGGGGCGCCGTCAAATTCACCCCTCCACTTT. This gives the protein CASSLSIGAPSNSPLHF. The entire variable domain, with the rest obtained from reference TRBV5-1 and TRBJ1-6, is as follows: KAGVTQTPRYLIKTRGQQVTLSCSPISGHRSVSWYQQTPGQGLQFLFEYFSETQRNKGNFPGRFSGRQFSNSRSEMNVSTLELGDSALYLCASSLSIGAPSNSPLHFGNGTRLTVT.